The present entry profiles one T cell receptor beta chain with its context. This record belongs to a study of CD8 T cells in Susac syndrome. CD8+ and CD4+ blood T cells underwent TCR beta sequencing. It was negative isolation that provided the CD8+ and CD4+ T cells, whereas TEMRA cells were enriched by FACS. This CDR3 is built from 15 residues. Trimming left V 2 bases short and J 4 bases short, with 14 bases between. The germline V gene encodes CDR1 LNHDA and CDR2 SQIVND (reference sequence). cDNA came from approximately 0.5 to 1 ug RNA primed by random hexamers. Multiplex immunoSEQ PCR targeted 54 Vbeta and 13 Jbeta TCR beta segments. Each CDR3 protein is one row after TCRdb ran MiXCR on the immunoSEQ multiplex PCR reads. In the table there are around 300,000 distinct CDR3 sequences, 92% of which are singletons.

Sequencing was performed on CD4+ T cells from PBMCs. The chain employs TRBV19 and TRBJ1-2; D is perhaps TRBD1 (5 bases). The clonotype comes from a human donor with multiple sclerosis. The CDR3 loop reads CASSIRRQSGYGYTF. For the CDR3, the DNA is TGTGCCAGTAGTATACGGCGACAGTCTGGCTATGGCTACACCTTC.